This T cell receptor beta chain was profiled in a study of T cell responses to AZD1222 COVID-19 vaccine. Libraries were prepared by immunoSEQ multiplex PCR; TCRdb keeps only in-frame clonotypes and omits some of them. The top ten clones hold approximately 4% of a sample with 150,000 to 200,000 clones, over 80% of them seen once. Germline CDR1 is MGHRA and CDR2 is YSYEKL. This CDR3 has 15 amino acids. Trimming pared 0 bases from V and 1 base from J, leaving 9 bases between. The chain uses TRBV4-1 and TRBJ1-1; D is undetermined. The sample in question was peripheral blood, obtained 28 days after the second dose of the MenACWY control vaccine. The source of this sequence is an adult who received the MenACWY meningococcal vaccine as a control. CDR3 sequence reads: CASSQERQTNTEAFF. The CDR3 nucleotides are TGCGCCAGCAGCCAAGAGCGTCAAACGAACACTGAAGCTTTCTTT.